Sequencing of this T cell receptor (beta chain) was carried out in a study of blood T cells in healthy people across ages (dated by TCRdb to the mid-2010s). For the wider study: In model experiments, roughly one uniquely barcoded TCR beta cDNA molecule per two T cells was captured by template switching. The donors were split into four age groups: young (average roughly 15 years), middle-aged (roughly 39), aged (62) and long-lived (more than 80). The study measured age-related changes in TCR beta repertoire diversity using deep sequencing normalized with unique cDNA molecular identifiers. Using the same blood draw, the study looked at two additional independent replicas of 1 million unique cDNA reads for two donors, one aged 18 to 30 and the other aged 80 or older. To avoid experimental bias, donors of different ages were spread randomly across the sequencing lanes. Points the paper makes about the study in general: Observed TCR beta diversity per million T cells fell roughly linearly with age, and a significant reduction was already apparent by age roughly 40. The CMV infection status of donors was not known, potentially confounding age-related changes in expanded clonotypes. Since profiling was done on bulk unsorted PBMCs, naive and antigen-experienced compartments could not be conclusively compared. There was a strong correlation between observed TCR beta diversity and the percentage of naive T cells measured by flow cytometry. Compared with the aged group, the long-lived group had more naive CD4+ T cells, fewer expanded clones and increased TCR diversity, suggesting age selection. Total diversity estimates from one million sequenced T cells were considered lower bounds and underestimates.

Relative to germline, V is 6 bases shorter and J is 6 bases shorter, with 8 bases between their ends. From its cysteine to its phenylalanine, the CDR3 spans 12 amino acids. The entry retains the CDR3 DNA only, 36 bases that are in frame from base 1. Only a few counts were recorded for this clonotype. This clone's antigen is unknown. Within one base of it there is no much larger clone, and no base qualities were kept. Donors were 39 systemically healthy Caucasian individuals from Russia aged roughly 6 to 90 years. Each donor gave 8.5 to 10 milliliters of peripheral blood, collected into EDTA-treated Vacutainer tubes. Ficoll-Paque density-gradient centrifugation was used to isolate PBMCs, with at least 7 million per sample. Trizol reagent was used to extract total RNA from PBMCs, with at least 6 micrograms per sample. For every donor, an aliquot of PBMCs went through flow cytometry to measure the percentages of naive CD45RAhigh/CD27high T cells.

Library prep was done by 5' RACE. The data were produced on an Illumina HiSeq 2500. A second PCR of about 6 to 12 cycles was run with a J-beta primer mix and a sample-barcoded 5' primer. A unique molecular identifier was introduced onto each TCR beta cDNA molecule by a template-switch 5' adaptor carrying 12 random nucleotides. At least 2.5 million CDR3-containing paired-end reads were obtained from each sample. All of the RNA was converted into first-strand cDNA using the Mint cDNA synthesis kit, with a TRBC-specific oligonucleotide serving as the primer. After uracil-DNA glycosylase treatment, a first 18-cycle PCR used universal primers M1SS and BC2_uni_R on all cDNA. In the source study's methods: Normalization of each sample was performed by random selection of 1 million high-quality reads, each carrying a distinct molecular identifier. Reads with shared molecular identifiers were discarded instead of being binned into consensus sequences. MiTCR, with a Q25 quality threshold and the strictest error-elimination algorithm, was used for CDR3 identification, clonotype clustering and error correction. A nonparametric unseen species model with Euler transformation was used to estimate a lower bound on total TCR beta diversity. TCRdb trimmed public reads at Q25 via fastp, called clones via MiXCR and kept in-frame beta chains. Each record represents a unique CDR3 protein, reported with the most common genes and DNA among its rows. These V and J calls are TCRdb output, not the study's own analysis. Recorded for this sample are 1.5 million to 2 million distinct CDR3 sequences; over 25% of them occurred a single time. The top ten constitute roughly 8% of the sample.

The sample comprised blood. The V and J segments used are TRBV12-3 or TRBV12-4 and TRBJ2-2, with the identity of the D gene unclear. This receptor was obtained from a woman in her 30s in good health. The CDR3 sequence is CASSLEPGELFF. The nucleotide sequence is TGTGCCAGCAGCCTCGAGCCCGGGGAGCTGTTTTTT.